This T cell receptor (beta chain) was documented in a study of brain T cells in children with intractable seizures. TCRdb keeps only in-frame clones here, not all; method: immunoSEQ multiplex PCR. The profile shows about 80,000 clones, approximately 90% of them singletons. Pre-surgery treatment included at least one anti-epileptic drug. The ends were cut back, 4 bases at V and 3 bases at J, with 9 bases in the middle. CDR3 length: 13 residues. The germline CDR1 and CDR2 sequences are KGHSH and LQKENI. This clone appeared once. V usage is TRBV18 and J usage is TRBJ2-5; possible D gene TRBD2, 5 bases. Specimen: peripheral blood, collected at surgery. The TCR comes from a girl aged 2-9 years with Rasmussen encephalitis and intractable seizures. DNA of the CDR3: TGTGCCAGCTCACGCGGACTTGAAGAGACCCAGTACTTC. Protein: CASSRGLEETQYF.